Below, 5 T cell receptor beta chains from the same sample are listed, as sequenced in a study of cytomegalovirus exposure and HLA in healthy donors (dated by TCRdb to 2016 to 2017). Receptor amplification or capture employed the immunoSEQ multiplex PCR assay. In its TCRdb copy, this immuneACCESS table keeps in-frame sequences only and misses some clones. Where compared with another copy, unresolved V genes explain less than half of these, and the others have no known cause. Recorded for this sample are around 220,000 clones; 80% to 90% of them occurred a single time. 2.9% of the sample is taken by the ten largest. Sequencing was carried out using PBMCs. These receptors were collected from a woman aged 18-29 years in good health and CMV-seronegative.

The V and J genes are TRBV30 and TRBJ2-5; 9 positions match TRBD1. With 1 base clipped from V and 3 bases from J, the junction kept 9 bases outside the gene matches. The CDR3 is 16 amino acids. The germline gives CDR1 GTSNPN, CDR2 SVGIG (reference sequence). The CDR3 region has the DNA TGTGCCTGGAGTGGAGGACAGGGGACCTCCAAAGAGACCCAGTACTTC. As protein: CAWSGGQGTSKETQYF.

The chain is built from TRBV12-5 and TRBJ2-7; a possible D gene is TRBD1 (6 bases). Germline CDR1 is LGHNT and CDR2 is FRNRAP. The CDR3 length is 13 residues. V was pared by 3 bases and J by 5 bases, with 11 bases between. CDR3 sequence (DNA): TGTGCTAGTGGTTTTTCAGGGGCACACGAGCAGTACTTC. It yields the protein CASGFSGAHEQYF. Together with reference TRBV12-5 and TRBJ2-7, the CDR3 gives the full variable domain: DARVTQTPRHKVTEMGQEVTMRCQPILGHNTVFWYRQTMMQGLELLAYFRNRAPLDDSGMPKDRFSAEMPDATLATLKIQPSEPRDSAVYFCASGFSGAHEQYFGPGTRLTVT.

V gene TRBV12-5 combines with J gene TRBJ2-2, with 11 bases lining up with TRBD2. After removal of 2 bases from V and 3 bases from J, the junction contained 8 bases not matched to a gene. Germline V gene sequence: CDR1 LGHNT, CDR2 FRNRAP. This CDR3 has 18 amino acids. This chain's CDR3 is CASGLNTGLAEDTGELFF. Here the CDR3 DNA reads TGTGCTAGTGGTTTGAACACGGGACTAGCGGAGGACACCGGGGAGCTGTTTTTT.

This chain uses TRBV7-3 with TRBJ2-4; 9 positions match TRBD1. After removal of 5 bases from V and 4 bases from J, the junction contained 6 bases not matched to a gene. The CDR3 consists of 15 residues. CDR1 SGHTA and CDR2 FQGTGA come from the germline V gene. In nucleotides, the CDR3 is TGTGCCAGCAGCGCCGGACAGGGGAAGAAAAACATTCAGTACTTC. Translated: CASSAGQGKKNIQYF.

The genes are TRBV27 and TRBJ1-2, with no clear D. V lost 6 bases and J lost 0, with 8 bases in between. The CDR3 spans 13 residues. CDR1 and CDR2 (germline): MNHEY, SMNVEV (reference sequence). CDR3 residues: CASSYAPNYGYTF. CDR3 DNA: TGTGCCAGCAGCTACGCCCCTAACTATGGCTACACCTTC.